The present TCR beta chain was sequenced within a study of blood T cell repertoires in COVID-19. Background on the study: There were acute and convalescent COVID-19 samples, and they came from the United States, Italy and Spain. In each case, the material was cDNA or gDNA derived from T cells, B-cell-depleted T cells, or PBMCs.

Authors' processing steps: Amplification of reference gene primers was used by the study to estimate nucleated cell counts. TCRdb's table, derived via immunoSEQ multiplex PCR, lists solely in-frame clones and lacks some. That table supplies the V and J calls and clone size; D and trimming were determined from the DNA. This sample carries 90,000 to 110,000 clones, about 85% of them seen once, and the ten largest clones take roughly 4.2%. CDR1 and CDR2 (germline): SQVTM, ANQGSEA. V lost 3 bases, J lost 3 bases, and 8 bases stayed unmatched. The CDR3 has 14 residues. The source material was peripheral blood. The clonotype originates from a man aged 50 to 60 with acute or convalescent COVID-19. The chain links TRBV29-1 to TRBJ2-7; 7 bases agree with TRBD1. CDR3 nucleotides: TGCAGCGTTGATGGGGACAGTAATAGCTACGAGCAGTACTTC. Its translation: CSVDGDSNSYEQYF.